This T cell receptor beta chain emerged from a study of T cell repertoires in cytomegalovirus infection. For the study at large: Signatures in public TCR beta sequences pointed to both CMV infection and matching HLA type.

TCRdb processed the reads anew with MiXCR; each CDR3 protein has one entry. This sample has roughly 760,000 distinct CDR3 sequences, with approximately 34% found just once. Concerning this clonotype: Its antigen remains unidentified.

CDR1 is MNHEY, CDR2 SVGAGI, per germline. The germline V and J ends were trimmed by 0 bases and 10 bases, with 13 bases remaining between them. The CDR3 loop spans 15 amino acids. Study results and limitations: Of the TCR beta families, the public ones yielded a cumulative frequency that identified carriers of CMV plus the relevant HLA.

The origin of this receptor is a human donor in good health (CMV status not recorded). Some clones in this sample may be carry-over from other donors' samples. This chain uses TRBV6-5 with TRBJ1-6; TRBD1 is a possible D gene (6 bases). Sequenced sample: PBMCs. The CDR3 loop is CASSYSPRGESPLHF. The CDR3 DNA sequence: TGTGCCAGCAGTTACTCTCCCAGGGGAGAGTCACCCCTCCACTTT.